Following are 14 T cell receptor beta chains from one sample sequenced in a study of shared clonotypes between healthy human individuals. Clones were read by immunoSEQ multiplex PCR, and TCRdb kept only the in-frame ones, dropping some. The table has 550,000 to 700,000 clones, around four fifths seen once; the top ten hold around 2%. Sequenced: memory CD4+ T cells sorted from blood. Subset denoted: CD45RA-negative fraction. The receptors shown here come from a woman aged 25-40 years in good health.

This rearrangement joins TRBV11-2 to TRBJ2-5, with a tentative D call TRBD1 (6 bases). Trimming removed 2 bases at V and 5 bases at J, with 15 bases between. Germline CDR1 is SGHAT and CDR2 is FQNNGV. The CDR3 is 15 residues long. The CDR3 sequence is CASSLSPGTGETQYF. In DNA form, the CDR3 reads TGTGCCAGCAGCTTAAGCCCGGGAACAGGGGAGACCCAGTACTTC.

CDR3 region: CASSFLDISDTEAFF. The DNA for the CDR3 is TGTGCCAGCAGCTTCCTGGACATTTCGGACACTGAAGCTTTCTTT. The rearrangement links TRBV7-8 to TRBJ1-1, with D tentatively TRBD1 (5 bases). Trimming cost V 3 bases and J 3 bases, with 14 bases left between them. Germline assignment: CDR1 SGHVS and CDR2 FQNEAQ. The CDR3 has 15 residues.

This chain uses TRBV7-9 with TRBJ2-7, with D perhaps matching TRBD2 (6 bases). This CDR3 has 13 amino acids. Trimming took off 8 bases at V and 4 bases at J, with 15 bases between the two ends. CDR1 SEHNR and CDR2 FQNEAQ come from the germline V gene (reference sequence). The CDR3 protein is CASGSWRDYEQYF. DNA of the CDR3: TGTGCCAGCGGGTCGTGGAGGGATTACGAGCAGTACTTC.

CDR3 in amino acids: CASSLGLAGSYEQYF. The CDR3 DNA reads TGTGCCAGCAGCTTAGGACTAGCGGGATCCTACGAGCAGTACTTC. The rearrangement joins TRBV11-3 to TRBJ2-7; 11 nucleotides agree with TRBD2. With 1 base clipped from V and 1 base from J, the junction kept 0 bases outside the gene matches. Germline V gene sequence: CDR1 SGHNT, CDR2 YENEEA. The CDR3 contains 15 residues.

The V gene is TRBV19, the J gene TRBJ1-4, with 7 bases aligning to TRBD1. CDR1 and CDR2 from the germline V gene are LNHDA and SQIVND (reference sequence). Trimming cost V 9 bases and J 5 bases; bases outside gene matches: 6. CDR3 length equals 13 residues. The CDR3 nucleotides read TGTGCCAGCTCCGGGACAGAGAATGAAAAACTGTTTTTT. Its translation is CASSGTENEKLFF.

This chain links TRBV2 with TRBJ2-1, with TRBD2 identical over 10 bases. Germline CDR1 is SNHLY and CDR2 is FYNNEI. This CDR3 is built from 15 residues. With 4 bases clipped from V and 7 bases from J, the junction kept 7 bases outside the gene matches. Here the CDR3 reads CASSGQLAGVNEQFF. DNA of the CDR3: TGTGCCAGCAGTGGTCAGCTAGCGGGAGTGAATGAGCAGTTCTTC.

J is TRBJ2-1 and V is TRBV6-5; the D gene is possibly TRBD1 (5 bases). The CDR3 runs 15 residues. The germline CDR1 and CDR2 sequences are MNHEY and SVGAGI. Trimming took off 2 bases at V and 2 bases at J, with 10 bases between the two ends. CDR3 loop: CASSYRDSPYNEQFF. The CDR3 coding sequence is TGTGCCAGCAGTTACAGAGACAGCCCCTACAATGAGCAGTTCTTC.

This clone came up a few times. The V gene is TRBV29-1, the J gene TRBJ1-6; D remains unclear. With 8 bases removed from V and 8 bases from J, the gap between germline ends came to 16 bases. CDR1 is SQVTM and CDR2 is ANQGSEA in the germline V gene. The CDR3 is 13 amino acids. The CDR3 region is CSPEFSGYSPLHF. CDR3 in DNA: TGCAGCCCGGAGTTCTCAGGCTATTCACCCCTCCACTTT.

The rearrangement joins TRBV28 to TRBJ1-1, with 7 bases identical to TRBD1. CDR1 is MDHEN, CDR2 SYDVKM, per germline. The trim removed 7 bases at V and 0 bases at J, leaving 8 bases unmatched. The CDR3 spans 15 residues. CDR3 amino acids: CASTRTGEMNTEAFF. In nucleotides, the CDR3 is TGTGCCAGCACCCGGACAGGCGAAATGAACACTGAAGCTTTCTTT.

About this clone: Different DNA sequences within this sample yield the same CDR3. This sequence joins TRBV6-5 and TRBJ1-2; tentative D call: TRBD1 (5 bases). V was pared by 2 bases and J by 3 bases, with 10 bases between. This CDR3 contains 14 residues. Per the germline V gene, CDR1 is MNHEY and CDR2 is SVGAGI. The CDR3, as DNA: TGTGCCAGCAGTTACGGGCAGGGATACTATGGCTACACCTTC. This translates into CASSYGQGYYGYTF.

The rearrangement links TRBV28 to TRBJ2-1; no clear D gene. The CDR3 runs to 15 residues. CDR1 and CDR2 (germline): MDHEN, SYDVKM. The V end lost 8 bases, the J end lost 4 bases, and 18 bases lay between the germline ends. The CDR3 DNA sequence: TGTGCCAGCCGACCGGCTGGAGTGGCATACAATGAGCAGTTCTTC. It specifies CASRPAGVAYNEQFF.

The chain links TRBV19 to TRBJ2-2; D gene uncertain. CDR3 size: 13 residues. V shed 5 bases and J shed 4 bases, with 8 bases lying between them. Germline CDR1 and CDR2: LNHDA and SQIVND (reference sequence). The DNA for the CDR3 is TGTGCCAGTAGTTTTTTGGGCACCGGGGAGCTGTTTTTT. Translation: CASSFLGTGELFF.

The chain is built from TRBV28 and TRBJ2-7, with 8 nucleotides matching TRBD2. V lost 6 bases and J lost 2; bases outside the gene matches: 6. Per germline, CDR1 MDHEN and CDR2 SYDVKM. The CDR3 is made up of 14 amino acids. The CDR3 DNA is TGTGCCAGCAGGGTAGCGGGAAATACCTACGAGCAGTACTTC. Amino acids: CASRVAGNTYEQYF.

The gene calls are TRBV29-1 and TRBJ1-1, with 8 bases lining up with TRBD1. V lost 4 bases, J lost 6 bases, and 7 bases stayed unmatched. Looked up from germline, CDR1 is SQVTM and CDR2 is ANQGSEA. The CDR3 is 13 amino acids. The CDR3 bases are TGCAGCGTTGTTGGGACAGGTAACGCTGAAGCTTTCTTT. Protein: CSVVGTGNAEAFF.